This is a list of T cell receptor beta chains from one sample in a study of PD-1 blockade in mismatch repair-deficient tumors. Sequencing was performed with immunoSEQ multiplex PCR; in TCRdb, only in-frame clones are kept and a portion is missing. The table shows about 130,000 clones, with 88% occurring only once. Sample: peripheral blood, taken just under 74 weeks after starting pembrolizumab. Source of these receptors: an adult with mismatch repair-deficient cancer. CDR3s include the opening cysteine and the closing phenylalanine or tryptophan. The D gene is left open where the match is weak. Not all rows give a size; the values are once, few, many and, for expanded clones, a class.

DNA: TGTGCCAGCAGCTTAGGCCCACTAGAGACCGGGGAGCTGTTTTTT
CDR3: CASSLGPLETGELFF
J: TRBJ2-2
V: TRBV13
D: -
size: -

DNA: TGTGCCAGTAGTATTTTTATAGGGAGTAGCACGAACACCGGGGAGCTGTTTTTT
CDR3: CASSIFIGSSTNTGELFF
J: TRBJ2-2
V: TRBV19
D: -
size: -

DNA: TGTGCCAGTAGTATTATCGACAGGGTGAGTCAGCCCCAGCATTTT
CDR3: CASSIIDRVSQPQHF
J: TRBJ1-5
V: TRBV19
D: TRBD1
size: -

DNA: TGTGCCAGCAGCGTAGAAGGGGGGAACTACGAGCAGTACTTC
CDR3: CASSVEGGNYEQYF
J: TRBJ2-7
V: TRBV9
D: -
size: -

DNA: TGTGCCACCAGCATTGGTACGGGTGGACCACTCACAGATACGCAGTATTTT
CDR3: CATSIGTGGPLTDTQYF
J: TRBJ2-3
V: TRBV15
D: -
size: -

DNA: TGTGCCAGCAGCTTAGAATGGGCGGGTGAAGAGACCCAGTACTTC
CDR3: CASSLEWAGEETQYF
J: TRBJ2-5
V: TRBV7-2
D: -
size: -

DNA: TGTGCCAGCAGTTACGGGGGAGTGTGGGACACTGAAGCTTTCTTT
CDR3: CASSYGGVWDTEAFF
J: TRBJ1-1
V: TRBV6-5
D: -
size: -

DNA: TGTGCCAGCAGTCTCTCGACAGGGTCGGCCAAAAACATTCAGTACTTC
CDR3: CASSLSTGSAKNIQYF
J: TRBJ2-4
V: TRBV27
D: TRBD1
size: -

DNA: TGTGCCAGCAGTGTTGGACCGGGACTAGCGGGGTACAATGAGCAGTTCTTC
CDR3: CASSVGPGLAGYNEQFF
J: TRBJ2-1
V: TRBV6-1
D: TRBD2
size: -

DNA: TGTGCCAGCAGTGAAGGTGTAGCTGGGGACACAGATACGCAGTATTTT
CDR3: CASSEGVAGDTDTQYF
J: TRBJ2-3
V: TRBV6-1
D: -
size: -

DNA: TGTGCCAGTACCCCCCCCTCCGGGGGACAATATAGCAATCAGCCCCAGCATTTT
CDR3: CASTPPSGGQYSNQPQHF
J: TRBJ1-5
V: TRBV28
D: -
size: -

DNA: TGTGCCAGCAGCCGGGGGTCCCAAGAGACCCAGTACTTC
CDR3: CASSRGSQETQYF
J: TRBJ2-5
V: TRBV7-2
D: -
size: -

DNA: TGCAGCTCGTGGGACAGTGAAGAGACCCAGTACTTC
CDR3: CSSWDSEETQYF
J: TRBJ2-5
V: TRBV29-1
D: TRBD1
size: -

DNA: TGTGCCAGCAGTTACTTCAGCGGAGAAGATACGCAGTATTTT
CDR3: CASSYFSGEDTQYF
J: TRBJ2-3
V: TRBV6-5
D: -
size: -

DNA: TGCGCCAGCAGCCATCTGACAGGGGAGGGGACCTACGAGCAGTACTTC
CDR3: CASSHLTGEGTYEQYF
J: TRBJ2-7
V: TRBV4-1
D: -
size: few

DNA: TGTGCCAGCAGTTTATCGATGGGAAATGAGCAGTTCTTC
CDR3: CASSLSMGNEQFF
J: TRBJ2-1
V: TRBV27
D: -
size: -

DNA: TGTGCCAGTAGTATGAATTCCCCGTACCAAGAGACCCAGTACTTC
CDR3: CASSMNSPYQETQYF
J: TRBJ2-5
V: TRBV19
D: -
size: -

DNA: TGTGCCAGCAGCGTAGGACTAGGAGGGTCCTACAATGAGCAGTTCTTC
CDR3: CASSVGLGGSYNEQFF
J: TRBJ2-1
V: TRBV9
D: -
size: -

DNA: TGTGCCAGCAGTTACTCGTTCGCAGGGGCGGAAGAGACCCAGTACTTC
CDR3: CASSYSFAGAEETQYF
J: TRBJ2-5
V: TRBV6-6
D: -
size: -

DNA: TGCAGCGTTCAACCCGGAGAGAGTGAGACCCAGTACTTC
CDR3: CSVQPGESETQYF
J: TRBJ2-5
V: TRBV29-1
D: -
size: -

DNA: TGCGCCAGCAGCAAAACAGGGAGACCTGAGAACACTGAAGCTTTCTTT
CDR3: CASSKTGRPENTEAFF
J: TRBJ1-1
V: TRBV4-1
D: -
size: -

DNA: TGTGCCTGGAGTACCCGGCGCCGGACCCGCGAGAGGTACACCTTC
CDR3: CAWSTRRRTRERYTF
J: TRBJ1-2
V: TRBV30
D: -
size: -

DNA: TGTGCCAGCAGCCGTACCGGGTCGCAGTATTTT
CDR3: CASSRTGSQYF
J: TRBJ2-3
V: TRBV14
D: -
size: -

DNA: TGTGCCAGCATGAACCCGGTAACTGAAGCTTTCTTT
CDR3: CASMNPVTEAFF
J: TRBJ1-1
V: TRBV6-5
D: -
size: -

DNA: TGTGCCAGCAGCAATGTTCACAGGGCGGGGGATCAGCCCCAGCATTTT
CDR3: CASSNVHRAGDQPQHF
J: TRBJ1-5
V: TRBV21-1
D: -
size: few

DNA: TGCGCCAGCAGCTTGACAGGGTTTTATGGCTACACCTTC
CDR3: CASSLTGFYGYTF
J: TRBJ1-2
V: TRBV5-1
D: -
size: -